Here is one TCR beta chain with its context. This entry is derived from a study of blood T cell repertoires in COVID-19. As for the study in general: Sites across the United States, Italy and Spain contributed samples from acute and convalescent COVID-19.

The data were produced by immunoSEQ multiplex PCR, yet TCRdb's version contains in-frame clones alone and is incomplete. Here the sample spans 75,000 to 80,000 clones, approximately 86% being singletons. Trimming shortened V by 6 bases and J by 6 bases, and 8 bases separated the two germline ends. Germline-derived CDR1 and CDR2 are MNHEY and SVGAGI. The CDR3 is 11 amino acids. The sequence derives from a human donor in a cohort sampled during active COVID-19. The rearrangement links TRBV6-5 to TRBJ1-1; D unclear. The sequenced sample was peripheral blood. This CDR3 is CASRRYSEAFF. CDR3 nucleotide sequence: TGTGCCAGCAGACGTTACTCTGAAGCTTTCTTT.